Presented here are 18 T cell receptor beta chains from one specimen sequenced in a study of T cells in Graves' hyperthyroidism and ophthalmopathy. RNA transcripts provided the source from which TCR beta CDR3 regions were amplified. Researchers ran a first-round RT-PCR on the TCR CDR3 using the HTBI primer set. MiXCR was run by TCRdb on the multiplex PCR reads, yielding one entry per CDR3 protein. The table lists roughly 400,000 distinct CDR3 sequences, roughly 13% of them singletons. The sample was blood. The receptor set was obtained from a man aged 50 to 59 with Graves' ophthalmopathy.

The chain combines TRBV19 with TRBJ1-1, with a possible D match to TRBD1 (5 bases). The CDR3 sequence is 17 residues long. CDR1 LNHDA and CDR2 SQIVND come from the germline V gene (reference sequence). The V end lost 0 bases, the J end lost 1 base, and 15 bases lay between the germline ends. The CDR3 here is CASSIEIQAFTNTEAFF. The CDR3 nucleotides are TGTGCCAGTAGTATAGAGATACAGGCTTTCACGAACACTGAAGCTTTCTTT.

This clonotype was picked up a small number of times. CDR3 sequence reads: CASSQDAAGGTQPQHF. In DNA form, the CDR3 reads TGCGCCAGCAGCCAAGATGCGGCAGGGGGCACGCAGCCCCAGCATTTT. The chain is built from TRBV4-1 and TRBJ1-5, with 8 bases identical to TRBD1. Germline trimming cut 0 bases from V and 7 bases from J; bases unmatched to any gene: 8. This CDR3 has 16 amino acids. The germline gives CDR1 MGHRA, CDR2 YSYEKL.

This clonotype has at least ten counts. The chain recombines TRBV3-1 with TRBJ1-2, with TRBD1 identical over 7 bases. The CDR3 has 16 residues. CDR1 is LGHDT, CDR2 YNNKEL, per germline (reference sequence). After removal of 0 bases from V and 4 bases from J, the junction contained 8 bases not matched to a gene. The CDR3 region has the DNA TGTGCCAGCAGCCAAGAGCCCTCGACAGGGTCCTATGGCTACACCTTC. It specifies CASSQEPSTGSYGYTF.

This clonotype was counted many times. The V call is TRBV3-1, the J call TRBJ2-3; 8 bases fit TRBD2. CDR1 is LGHDT, CDR2 YNNKEL, per germline (reference sequence). CDR3 length equals 15 residues. V was pared by 5 bases and J by 3 bases, with 7 bases of the junction left unmatched. The CDR3 region is CASSRAGEGTDTQYF. The CDR3 coding sequence is TGTGCCAGCAGCAGAGCGGGAGAAGGGACAGATACGCAGTATTTT.

The sample holds many counts of this clonotype. This chain links TRBV5-1 with TRBJ2-7; 7 bases agree with TRBD1. Germline V gene lookup returns CDR1 SGHRS and CDR2 YFSETQ. This CDR3 contains 17 residues. Trimming at V came to 2 bases and at J to 1 base, leaving 12 bases not matched to a gene. CDR3 loop: CASSLWTGESVSYEQYF. The CDR3 region has the DNA TGCGCCAGCAGCTTATGGACAGGAGAAAGCGTTTCCTACGAGCAGTACTTC. Variable domain in full (rest from reference TRBV5-1 and TRBJ2-7): KAGVTQTPRYLIKTRGQQVTLSCSPISGHRSVSWYQQTPGQGLQFLFEYFSETQRNKGNFPGRFSGRQFSNSRSEMNVSTLELGDSALYLCASSLWTGESVSYEQYFGPGTRLTVT.

The chain uses TRBV5-1 and TRBJ2-7; 7 positions match TRBD1. Germline CDR1 SGHRS, CDR2 YFSETQ. The V and J ends lost 4 bases and 0 bases, in that order; junction bases with no gene match: 4. This CDR3 has 14 amino acids. The CDR3 DNA is TGCGCCAGCAGCAGGGGGCGACGCTCCTACGAGCAGTACTTC. Its protein product is CASSRGRRSYEQYF.

The chain combines TRBV3-1 with TRBJ2-2; no clear D. CDR3 size: 15 residues. V dropped 1 base and J dropped 5 bases, with 11 bases sitting between them. The germline V gene has CDR1 LGHDT and CDR2 YNNKEL (reference sequence). The CDR3 is CASSQVMDGTGELFF. The DNA for the CDR3 is TGTGCCAGCAGCCAAGTGATGGATGGAACCGGGGAGCTGTTTTTT. The full variable domain, completed using reference TRBV3-1 and TRBJ2-2, is DTAVSQTPKYLVTQMGNDKSIKCEQNLGHDTMYWYKQDSKKFLKIMFSYNNKELIINETVPNRFSPKSPDKAHLNLHINSLELGDSAVYFCASSQVMDGTGELFFGEGSRLTVL.

This clonotype was counted ten times or more. The V gene is TRBV29-1, the J gene TRBJ2-5; a weak D match, TRBD1 (5 bases). The CDR3 totals 13 residues. Trimming took 2 bases from V and 4 from J, leaving 11 bases between them. The germline CDR1 and CDR2 sequences are SQVTM and ANQGSEA. CDR3: CSVENNRGETQYF. The DNA of the CDR3 is TGCAGCGTTGAAAACAATAGGGGAGAGACCCAGTACTTC.

This clonotype was detected many times. The V call is TRBV2, the J call TRBJ2-5; D unresolved. CDR3 length equals 12 residues. The V end lost 1 base, the J end lost 3 bases, and 3 bases lay between the germline ends. The germline CDR1 and CDR2 sequences are SNHLY and FYNNEI. Written as DNA, the CDR3 is TGTGCCAGCAGTGAAGTCGAAGAGACCCAGTACTTC. This encodes CASSEVEETQYF.

This clonotype occurred a few times. V usage is TRBV4-1 and J usage is TRBJ2-1, with a possible D match to TRBD2 (6 bases). CDR3 length: 22 residues. Trimming removed 3 bases from V and 7 bases from J, with 37 bases in between. The germline CDR1 and CDR2 sequences are MGHRA and YSYEKL. The CDR3 region is CASSQDGGVGSGWLLASNEQFF. CDR3 bases: TGCGCCAGCAGCCAGGATGGGGGTGTGGGGTCAGGGTGGTTGCTAGCGTCAAATGAGCAGTTCTTC.

This clonotype was counted at least ten times. The chain combines TRBV20-1 with TRBJ1-4; the D is unclear. V shed 5 bases and J shed 3 bases, with 16 bases lying between them. CDR1 is DFQATT and CDR2 is SNEGSKA in the germline V gene (reference sequence). The length of the CDR3 is 15 residues. Here the CDR3 reads CSAPIGGGPNEKLFF. CDR3 coding DNA: TGCAGTGCTCCCATCGGTGGAGGCCCTAATGAAAAACTGTTTTTT.

The chain employs TRBV28 and TRBJ2-7; TRBD1 aligns across 8 bases. CDR3 length: 15 residues. The germline gives CDR1 MDHEN, CDR2 SYDVKM. The J segment lost 7 bases and the V segment lost 4 bases, leaving 12 bases of the junction unmatched. In DNA, the CDR3 is TGTGCCAGCAGTTCCGATCGGGACAGGCGGTCGGAGCAGTACTTC. This codes for CASSSDRDRRSEQYF.

This clonotype was counted at least ten times. The V gene is TRBV5-1, the J gene TRBJ2-2; 9 bases agree with TRBD1. V trimming: 4 bases; J trimming: 8 bases; junction bases outside the gene matches: 6. Looked up from germline, CDR1 is SGHRS and CDR2 is YFSETQ. The CDR3 extends over 14 amino acids. CDR3 amino acids: CASSPGQGSGELFF. In DNA, the CDR3 is TGCGCCAGCAGCCCGGGACAGGGAAGTGGGGAGCTGTTTTTT.

This clonotype has more than one count but fewer than ten. The chain links TRBV4-1 to TRBJ2-4; D remains ambiguous. CDR3 length equals 13 residues. Germline V lookup: CDR1 MGHRA, CDR2 YSYEKL. Trimming removed 0 bases at V and 11 bases at J, with 11 bases between. This CDR3 reads CASSQDRALVQYF. The CDR3, as DNA: TGCGCCAGCAGCCAAGATAGGGCATTGGTTCAGTACTTC.

This clonotype showed up many times. The chain uses TRBV7-9 and TRBJ2-1; D unclear. In germline, CDR1 is SEHNR, CDR2 FQNEAQ (reference sequence). The CDR3 covers 14 residues. Deletions cut 4 bases from V and 9 bases from J, with 16 bases between. CDR3 protein: CASSSGLPGGEQFF. Here the CDR3 DNA reads TGTGCCAGCAGCTCGGGCCTCCCTGGTGGTGAGCAGTTCTTC.

This clonotype was recorded at least ten times. This chain links TRBV11-3 with TRBJ2-2; no clear D. V lost 0 bases, J lost 2 bases, and 7 bases lay in between. The CDR3 spans 15 residues. The germline V gene encodes CDR1 SGHNT and CDR2 YENEEA. CDR3: CASSLEVINTGELFF. In DNA form, the CDR3 reads TGTGCCAGCAGCTTAGAGGTTATTAACACCGGGGAGCTGTTTTTT.

This clonotype was counted at least ten times. The gene calls are TRBV28 and TRBJ2-7, with TRBD2 matching over 12 bases. This CDR3 spans 15 amino acids. Germline V lookup: CDR1 MDHEN, CDR2 SYDVKM. V trimming: 6 bases; J trimming: 6 bases; junction bases outside the gene matches: 9. The chain's CDR3 is CASSNRLAGVGEQYF. The CDR3 DNA reads TGTGCCAGCAGCAACAGACTAGCGGGAGTAGGCGAGCAGTACTTC.

Ten or more counts support this clonotype. The chain recombines TRBV30 with TRBJ1-6, with D unresolved. Trimming stripped 1 base from V and 1 base from J, with 2 bases between. Germline V gene lookup returns CDR1 GTSNPN and CDR2 SVGIG (reference sequence). The CDR3 is 13 residues long. The CDR3 spells CAWSESYNSPLHF. The CDR3 coding sequence is TGTGCCTGGAGTGAATCCTATAATTCACCCCTCCACTTT.